This T cell receptor beta chain emerged from a study of blood T cell repertoires in COVID-19. Trimming removed 6 bases from V and 8 bases from J; junction bases left unmatched: 9. Per the germline V gene, CDR1 is MNHEY and CDR2 is SMNVEV (reference sequence). The CDR3 runs to 13 residues. Assay: immunoSEQ multiplex PCR; the TCRdb copy retains only in-frame clones and omits some. The table shows about 130,000 clones, with about 90% occurring only once. The genes are TRBV27 and TRBJ1-2; 7 bases align to TRBD1. The TCR was taken from a woman between 55 and 75 years old with acute or convalescent COVID-19. Sample: peripheral blood. The CDR3 DNA sequence: TGTGCCAGCAGACCGACAGGGTCGAAAGGCTACACCTTC. Its protein product is CASRPTGSKGYTF.